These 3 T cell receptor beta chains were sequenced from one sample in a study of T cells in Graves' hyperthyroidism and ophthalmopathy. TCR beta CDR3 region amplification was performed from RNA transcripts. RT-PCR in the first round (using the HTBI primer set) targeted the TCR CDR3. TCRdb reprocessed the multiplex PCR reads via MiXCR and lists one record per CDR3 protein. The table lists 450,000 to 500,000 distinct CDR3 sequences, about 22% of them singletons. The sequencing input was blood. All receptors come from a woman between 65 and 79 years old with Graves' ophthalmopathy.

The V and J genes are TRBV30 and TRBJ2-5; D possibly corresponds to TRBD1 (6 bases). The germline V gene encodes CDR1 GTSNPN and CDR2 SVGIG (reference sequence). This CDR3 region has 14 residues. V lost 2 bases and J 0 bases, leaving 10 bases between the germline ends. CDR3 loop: CAWSLGTNQETQYF. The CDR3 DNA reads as TGTGCCTGGAGTCTGGGGACAAACCAAGAGACCCAGTACTTC.

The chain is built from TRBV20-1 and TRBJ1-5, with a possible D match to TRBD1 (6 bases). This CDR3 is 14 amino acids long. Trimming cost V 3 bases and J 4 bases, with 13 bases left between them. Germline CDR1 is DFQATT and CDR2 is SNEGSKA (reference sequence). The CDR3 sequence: CSARGAVGNQPQHF. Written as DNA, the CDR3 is TGCAGTGCTAGGGGGGCCGTGGGGAATCAGCCCCAGCATTTT.

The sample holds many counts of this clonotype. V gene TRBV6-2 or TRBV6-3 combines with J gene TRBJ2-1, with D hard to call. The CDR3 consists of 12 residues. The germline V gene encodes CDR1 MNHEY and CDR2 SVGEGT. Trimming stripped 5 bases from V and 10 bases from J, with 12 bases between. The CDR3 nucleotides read TGTGCCAGCAGTCCCACCCATTTCGAGCAGTTCTTC. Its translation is CASSPTHFEQFF.